The rows below give T cell receptor beta chains drawn from one sample of a study of blood T cells in healthy people across ages. Each CDR3 protein gets one entry after TCRdb re-called the 5' RACE reads with MiXCR. There are 1.4 million or so distinct CDR3 sequences in the sample; about 42% occur only once, and just over 4% lies in the top ten. The sequenced sample consisted of blood. The receptors were gathered from a woman aged 18-29 years in good health. Each CDR3 is given with its conserved first and last residue. Each record gives: V gene, CDR3 protein.

V: TRBV3-1
CDR3: CASSQDQGQDDGYTF

V: TRBV6-2/TRBV6-3
CDR3: CASSSTVRVSLNTEAFF

V: TRBV27
CDR3: CASSLTGQGVYEQFF

V: TRBV12-3/TRBV12-4
CDR3: CASSPGRGPPGYTF

V: TRBV24-1
CDR3: CATSDWDRVPDTQYF

V: TRBV20-1
CDR3: CSATGYRDRDYNEQFF

V: TRBV20-1
CDR3: CSARTAGPTGELFF

V: TRBV6-2/TRBV6-3
CDR3: CASSYASGRETQYF

V: TRBV12-3/TRBV12-4
CDR3: CASSTQGGKSGANVLTF

V: TRBV7-2
CDR3: CASSFSGDTEAFF